The TCR beta chain under discussion was sequenced for a study of T cells after yellow fever vaccination. Study as a whole: Fractions of low cell number were prepared using SMART-Seq v4 Ultra Low Input.

This CDR3 contains 15 residues. Looked up from germline, CDR1 is DFQATT and CDR2 is SNEGSKA (reference sequence). Deletions cut 2 bases from V and 7 bases from J, with 15 bases between. TCRdb called the 5' RACE reads again in MiXCR, with one record for every CDR3 protein. The table includes approximately 300,000 distinct CDR3 sequences, about 10% detected once. This material consisted of CD4+ T cells sorted from PBMCs, taken 45 days after the yellow fever booster vaccination. The V gene is TRBV20-1, the J gene TRBJ1-6; D possibly corresponds to TRBD1 (5 bases). The receptor comes from a man younger than 30 who received the YFV17D yellow fever vaccine. The CDR3 bases are TGCAGTGCTAGACTCACAGGCAGAGGGAATTCACCCCTCCACTTT. Encoded protein: CSARLTGRGNSPLHF.